This T cell receptor beta chain was found in a study of patients and donors after allogeneic stem cell transplantation. TCRdb re-called the RT-PCR reads through MiXCR, storing one row per CDR3 protein. The sample shows 790 or so distinct CDR3 sequences, more than 1.5% of them seen only once. Germline V gives CDR1 SGHAT, CDR2 FQDESV (reference sequence). The CDR3 runs 14 residues. Trimming removed 5 bases from V and 0 bases from J, with 7 bases in between. In this sample, this clonotype is medium-sized (0.01 to 0.1%). The sample was blood, either unsorted or a sorted T cell fraction (not recorded which). The clonotype was recovered from a human donor who was either an allogeneic HSCT recipient or a stem cell or donor lymphocyte infusion donor (not recorded which). It is not recorded whose cells these are; they may come from a transplant donor. The V call is TRBV11-1, the J call TRBJ2-2, with D unresolved. In DNA form, the CDR3 reads TGTGCCAGCAGCGCCGTTACGAACACCGGGGAGCTGTTTTTT. Protein product: CASSAVTNTGELFF.